This TCR beta chain was identified in a study of cytomegalovirus exposure and HLA in healthy donors. Turning to this clone: Its antigen is undetermined.

Germline CDR1 reads SQVTM; CDR2 reads ANQGSEA. V was clipped by 6 bases and J by 1 base, with 13 bases between them. This CDR3 contains 14 residues. Study-level results: Being productive about 87% or about 30% of the time was typical of most TCR beta V segments in an earlier analysis. An assumption of roughly uniform sequencing depth across donors underlay the presence/absence analyses. The study labeled 170 or so TCR beta chains cytomegalovirus-associated. A later analysis, which compared TCR beta chains of equal frequency, found the HLA-associated ones more clonally expanded.

Vbeta (60) and Jbeta (13) primers were used in the PCR. Using immunoSEQ multiplex PCR, the repertoire was profiled, and TCRdb retains in-frame clones only, with some absent. Of approximately 120,000 clones in the sample, 70% to 80% are singletons; the top ten hold approximately 1.2%. V is TRBV29-1 and J is TRBJ1-3, with unresolved D. This clonotype was sampled from a man aged 50 to 60 in good health and CMV-seronegative. The sample comprised PBMCs. This CDR3 reads CSVEDGGSGNTIYF. The CDR3 DNA sequence: TGCAGCGTGGAGGATGGTGGATCTGGAAACACCATATATTTT. The variable domain in full, completed from reference TRBV29-1 and TRBJ1-3, reads SAVISQKPSRDICQRGTSLTIQCQVDSQVTMMFWYRQQPGQSLTLIATANQGSEATYESGFVIDKFPISRPNLTFSTLTVSNMSPEDSSIYLCSVEDGGSGNTIYFGEGSWLTVV.